This entry lists 2 T cell receptor beta chains sequenced from one sample in a study. TCRdb itself ran the 5' RACE reads through MiXCR, one entry per CDR3 protein. The repertoire holds about 6,200 distinct CDR3 sequences, with more than 50% as singletons. The sequenced sample was tumor-infiltrating memory CD4+ T cells sorted from the breast tumor. Subset in this sample: memory CD4+ T cells, CD4+CD45RO+CD25-. The source of these receptors is a female donor with breast cancer.

This chain uses TRBV7-8 with TRBJ2-1; no reliable D call. The CDR3 runs 13 residues. CDR1 is SGHVS and CDR2 is FQNEAQ in the germline V gene. V shed 1 base and J shed 8 bases, with 9 bases lying between them. The CDR3 region is CASSLGGWDEQFF. Here the CDR3 DNA reads TGTGCCAGCAGCTTAGGTGGTTGGGATGAGCAGTTCTTC.

The gene calls are TRBV20-1 and TRBJ2-7, with TRBD1 as a possible D gene (7 bases). V lost 2 bases to trimming and J lost 1 base, with 12 bases between them. Germline V gene lookup returns CDR1 DFQATT and CDR2 SNEGSKA (reference sequence). The CDR3 sequence is 14 residues long. The CDR3 nucleotides are TGCAGTGCTAGACCAGGGGGGTGGTCCTACGAGCAGTACTTC. It encodes CSARPGGWSYEQYF.